A selection of T cell receptor beta chains follows, all from one sample in a study of post-analysis software for immune sequencing data. In TCRdb, the PCR reads were re-called with MiXCR into one record per CDR3 protein. The profile shows more than 450,000 distinct CDR3 sequences, about 40% of them singletons. The sample comprised blood. These TCRs come from a girl aged 5 to 17 with multiple sclerosis. Each CDR3 is given with its conserved first and last residue. Each record gives: D gene, J gene, clone size, V gene, CDR3 DNA, CDR3 protein. A D gene is named only where the DNA matches it firmly. The size field is filled for only some rows; it gives once, few, many or a size class.

>NA|TRBJ2-3|NA|TRBV20-1
TGCAGTGCCGCGCGTAGCGGCAGCACAGATACGCAGTATTTT
CSAARSGSTDTQYF
>TRBD1|TRBJ2-7|few|TRBV6-6
TGTGCCAGCAATTCCAGGGGGCGCGAGAACGAGCAGTACTTC
CASNSRGRENEQYF
>TRBD2|TRBJ2-3|few|TRBV5-1
TGCGCCAGCAGCTTCGGGGGGTCGAGCACAGATACGCAGTATTTT
CASSFGGSSTDTQYF
>NA|TRBJ1-5|NA|TRBV6-5
TGTGCCAGCAGTTACTCCGGAGGGCTAAATCAGCCCCAGCATTTT
CASSYSGGLNQPQHF
>TRBD2|TRBJ2-5|few|TRBV4-1
TGCGCCAGCACCCGGGAGGGCTACCTGCCGGAGACCCAGTACTTC
CASTREGYLPETQYF
>NA|TRBJ2-6|once|TRBV5-1
TGCGCCAGCAGGGCGGGGACGACTGGGGCCAACGTCCTGACTTTC
CASRAGTTGANVLTF
>NA|TRBJ2-1|NA|TRBV12-3/TRBV12-4
TGTGCCAGCAGTTTAGGGAAATCGTCGAATGAGCAGTTCTTC
CASSLGKSSNEQFF
>NA|TRBJ2-3|NA|TRBV4-2
TGTGCCAGCGGATTCGGTTCAGATACGCAGTATTTT
CASGFGSDTQYF
>TRBD2|TRBJ2-5|few|TRBV4-2
TGTGCCAGCAGCCAAGGGACTAGCGGAACAGAGACCCAGTACTTC
CASSQGTSGTETQYF
>NA|TRBJ1-2|few|TRBV2
TGTGCCAGCACCCAAGCGGTTAGGAGTGACTATGGCTACACCTTC
CASTQAVRSDYGYTF
>TRBD1|TRBJ2-7|NA|TRBV29-1
TGCAGCGTTGAAGAAAGACAGGACAGGCTAGACTACGAGCAGTACTTC
CSVEERQDRLDYEQYF
>NA|TRBJ2-3|few|TRBV20-1
TGCAGTGCCCATACCCCGGGACATCAAGATACGCAGTATTTT
CSAHTPGHQDTQYF
>NA|TRBJ2-5|once|TRBV7-9
TGTGCCAGCAGCTTCTTTAGGGGCGAAGAGACCCAGTACTTC
CASSFFRGEETQYF
>TRBD1|TRBJ2-5|few|TRBV4-1
TGCGCCAGCAGCCAAGTTCGGACAGGGCAGGAGACCCAGTACTTC
CASSQVRTGQETQYF
>NA|TRBJ2-7|NA|TRBV7-8
TGTGCCAGCAGCATAACTAGCCCGAGCTCCTACGAGCAGTACTTC
CASSITSPSSYEQYF
>NA|TRBJ2-5|NA|TRBV4-1
TGCGCCAGCAGCCAAGGGACGTATCAAGAGACCCAGTACTTC
CASSQGTYQETQYF
>NA|TRBJ2-1|NA|TRBV29-1
TGCAGCGTTGGCGGGCGAACCTACAATGAGCAGTTCTTC
CSVGGRTYNEQFF
>TRBD1|TRBJ2-5|NA|TRBV20-1
TGCAGTGCTGCTTCAGGGGGCGCAGAGACCCAGTACTTC
CSAASGGAETQYF
>NA|TRBJ1-1|NA|TRBV7-3
TGTGCCAGCAGCTTAAGCCAGAACACTGAAGCTTTCTTT
CASSLSQNTEAFF
>NA|TRBJ2-5|few|TRBV3-1
TGTGCCAGCAGCCAAGAAGTTCGGCCGCAAGAGACCCAGTACTTC
CASSQEVRPQETQYF
>NA|TRBJ2-2|NA|TRBV5-1
TGCGCCAGCACCATTTCCGGGTTTACGTTCGGGGAGCTGTTTTTT
CASTISGFTFGELFF
>TRBD1|TRBJ2-1|few|TRBV12-3/TRBV12-4
TGTGCCAGTTTAAGGATCCGGGACAGGGTCAACCATGAGCAGTTCTTC
CASLRIRDRVNHEQFF
>TRBD1|TRBJ2-3|few|TRBV10-3
TGTGCCATCAGTGACTACGGGACAGGCCAGTCCCAAGATACGCAGTATTTT
CAISDYGTGQSQDTQYF
>TRBD1|TRBJ1-1|NA|TRBV10-3
TGTGCCATCAGGGCCGGGACAGATGAAGCTTTCTTT
CAIRAGTDEAFF
>TRBD1|TRBJ1-2|few|TRBV6-6
TGTGCCAGCAGCCAACAGACAGGGGATGGCTACACCTTC
CASSQQTGDGYTF
>TRBD1|TRBJ1-2|NA|TRBV5-6
TGTGCCAGCAGCTTGGCAGGGGGCTCAAGCTATGGCTACACCTTC
CASSLAGGSSYGYTF
>NA|TRBJ1-1|few|TRBV4-1
TGCGCCAGCAGCCAGCGACAAACATACACTGAAGCTTTCTTT
CASSQRQTYTEAFF
>TRBD2|TRBJ2-7|NA|TRBV5-4
TGTGCCAGCAGCTTTGATCTAGCGGTATACAATGAGCAGTACTTC
CASSFDLAVYNEQYF
>NA|TRBJ1-1|NA|TRBV29-1
TGCAGCGGTAGCACAGGGTTTGACACTGGAGCTTTCTTT
CSGSTGFDTGAFF
>TRBD2|TRBJ2-7|NA|TRBV20-1
TGCAGTGCTCCTAATGCGGGGGGGGCAGGTGATAACTACGAGCAGTACTTC
CSAPNAGGAGDNYEQYF
>NA|TRBJ1-1|few|TRBV20-1
TGCAGTGCTAAAGGGGGTTACACTGAAGCTTTCTTT
CSAKGGYTEAFF
>NA|TRBJ2-1|NA|TRBV5-1
TGCGCCAGCAGCTCTCCACCGGGACGGGGGACGTTCTTC
CASSSPPGRGTFF
>NA|TRBJ1-2|NA|TRBV7-9
TGTGCCAGCAGCGGCCGGGGAGGAGGCTACACCTTC
CASSGRGGGYTF
>TRBD2|TRBJ2-3|NA|TRBV7-9
TGTGCCAGCAGCTCAAGGCGCCCTAGCGGGAGGGCCTCGGATACGCAGTATTTT
CASSSRRPSGRASDTQYF
>NA|TRBJ1-6|few|TRBV11-2
TGTGCCAGCAGCTTACAGGATCGTAATTCACCCCTCCACTTT
CASSLQDRNSPLHF
>NA|TRBJ1-2|NA|TRBV28
TGTGCCAGCAGTTTGGGCGGGATGGCTGGCTACACCTTC
CASSLGGMAGYTF
>NA|TRBJ2-1|NA|TRBV5-1
TGCGCCAGCAGCTTGGAACCGGGACAAGCCCACAATGAGCAGTTCTTC
CASSLEPGQAHNEQFF
>NA|TRBJ2-7|few|TRBV5-1
TGCGCCAGCAGAAGAGGAGACACGGGGCGCTACGAGCAGTACTTC
CASRRGDTGRYEQYF
>TRBD2|TRBJ2-7|few|TRBV29-1
TGCAGCGCCTCAAGCGGGGGGCACTCCTACGAGCAGTACTTC
CSASSGGHSYEQYF
>TRBD1|TRBJ1-2|NA|TRBV12-3/TRBV12-4
TGTGCCAGCAGTAACGAGGACAGGGCAATTTACTATGGCTACACCTTC
CASSNEDRAIYYGYTF
>NA|TRBJ1-6|few|TRBV5-5
TGTGCCAGCAGCGCCGGCGGGGGGGAGGTGGATTCACCCCTCCACTTT
CASSAGGGEVDSPLHF
>TRBD1|TRBJ2-1|NA|TRBV20-1
TGCAGTGCTAGAGATCATAGACAGGGTCCCTTCAATGAGCAGTTCTTC
CSARDHRQGPFNEQFF
>NA|TRBJ2-1|NA|TRBV20-1
TGCAGTGCTAGAGGTCCAGGGACCGCCGGCTCCTACAATGAGCAGTTCTTC
CSARGPGTAGSYNEQFF
>TRBD1|TRBJ2-7|NA|TRBV5-5
TGTGCCAGCAGCTGGGCTAACAGGGGGCCATCCCCCTACGAGCAGTACTTC
CASSWANRGPSPYEQYF
>TRBD2|TRBJ2-1|NA|TRBV7-9
TGTGCCCTCACTAGCGGACTTGTTAATGAGCAGTTCTTC
CALTSGLVNEQFF
>NA|TRBJ2-7|NA|TRBV12-3/TRBV12-4
TGTGCCAGCAGTTTTGATTGGCACGAGCAGTACTTC
CASSFDWHEQYF